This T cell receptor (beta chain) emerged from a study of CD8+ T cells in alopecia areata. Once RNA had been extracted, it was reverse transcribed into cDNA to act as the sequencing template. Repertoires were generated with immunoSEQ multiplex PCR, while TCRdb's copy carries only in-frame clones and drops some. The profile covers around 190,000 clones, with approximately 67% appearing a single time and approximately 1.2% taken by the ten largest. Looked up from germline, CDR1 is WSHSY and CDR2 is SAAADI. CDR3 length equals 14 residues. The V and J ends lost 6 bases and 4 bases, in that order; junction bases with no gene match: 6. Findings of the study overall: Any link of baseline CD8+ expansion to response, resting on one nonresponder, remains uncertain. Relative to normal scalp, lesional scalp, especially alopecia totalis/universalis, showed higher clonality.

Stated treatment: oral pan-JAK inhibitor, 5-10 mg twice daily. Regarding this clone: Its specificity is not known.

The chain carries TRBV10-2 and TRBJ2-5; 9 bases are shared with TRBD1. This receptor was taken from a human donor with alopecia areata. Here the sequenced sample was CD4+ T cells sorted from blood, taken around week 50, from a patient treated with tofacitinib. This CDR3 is CASRKGQGGETQYF. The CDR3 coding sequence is TGCGCCAGCAGGAAGGGACAGGGAGGAGAGACCCAGTACTTC.